This T cell receptor beta chain was observed in a study of beta chain features in type 1 diabetes. What was sequenced were expressed TCRB transcripts, since all of the isolated RNA had been reverse transcribed. Clones were read by immunoSEQ multiplex PCR, and TCRdb kept only the in-frame ones, dropping some. The data contain fewer than 200,000 clones, 13% of them singletons. This CDR3 is 14 amino acids long. The germline V gene has CDR1 SEHNR and CDR2 FQNEAQ (reference sequence). V lost 6 bases and J lost 6, with 17 bases in between. This clone was detected only a few times. The specimen was central memory CD4+ T cells from blood. The source of this sequence is a woman aged 18-29 years in good health. V gene TRBV7-9 combines with J gene TRBJ1-2; TRBD1 might be the D (6 bases). The CDR3 DNA reads as TGTGCCAGCAGGATGGTACAGGGAAACCATGGCTACACCTTC. Translated: CASRMVQGNHGYTF. The full variable domain, in which reference TRBV7-9 and TRBJ1-2 provide the parts outside the CDR3, is DTGVSQNPRHKITKRGQNVTFRCDPISEHNRLYWYRQTLGQGPEFLTYFQNEAQLEKSRLLSDRFSAERPKGSFSTLEIQRTEQGDSAMYLCASRMVQGNHGYTFGSGTRLTVV.